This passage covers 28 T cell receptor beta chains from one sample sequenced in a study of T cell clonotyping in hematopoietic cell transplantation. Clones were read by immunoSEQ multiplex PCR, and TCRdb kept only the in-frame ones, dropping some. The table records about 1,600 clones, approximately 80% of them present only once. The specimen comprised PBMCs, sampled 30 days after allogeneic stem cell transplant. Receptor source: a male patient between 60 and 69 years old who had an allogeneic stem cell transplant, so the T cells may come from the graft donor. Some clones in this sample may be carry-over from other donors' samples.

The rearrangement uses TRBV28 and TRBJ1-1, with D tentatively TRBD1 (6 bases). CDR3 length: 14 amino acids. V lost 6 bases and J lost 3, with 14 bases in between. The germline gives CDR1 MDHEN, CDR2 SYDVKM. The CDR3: CASRTEQGYTEAFF. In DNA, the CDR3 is TGTGCCAGCAGAACGGAACAGGGTTACACTGAAGCTTTCTTT.

Here the CDR3 reads CASSYVLGQPYGYTF. The CDR3 bases are TGTGCCAGCAGTTACGTATTAGGCCAGCCATATGGCTACACCTTC. The V and J genes are TRBV6-5 and TRBJ1-2, with D uncertain. The V end was cut by 2 bases, the J end by 5 bases, with 15 bases between. From germline, CDR1 is MNHEY and CDR2 SVGAGI. There are 15 residues in the CDR3.

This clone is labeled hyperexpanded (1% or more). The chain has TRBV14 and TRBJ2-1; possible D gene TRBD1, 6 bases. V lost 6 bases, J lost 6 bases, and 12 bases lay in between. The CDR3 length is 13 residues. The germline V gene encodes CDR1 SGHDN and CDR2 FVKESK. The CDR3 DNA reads TGTGCCAGCAGGGAAACAGGGACCAATGAGCAGTTCTTC. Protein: CASRETGTNEQFF.

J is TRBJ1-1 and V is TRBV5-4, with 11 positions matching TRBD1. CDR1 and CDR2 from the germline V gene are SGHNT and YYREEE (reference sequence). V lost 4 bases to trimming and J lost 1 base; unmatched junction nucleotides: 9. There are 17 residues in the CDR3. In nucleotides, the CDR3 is TGTGCCAGCAGCGACGCGGGACAGGGGGTCGGGAACACTGAAGCTTTCTTT. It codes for CASSDAGQGVGNTEAFF.

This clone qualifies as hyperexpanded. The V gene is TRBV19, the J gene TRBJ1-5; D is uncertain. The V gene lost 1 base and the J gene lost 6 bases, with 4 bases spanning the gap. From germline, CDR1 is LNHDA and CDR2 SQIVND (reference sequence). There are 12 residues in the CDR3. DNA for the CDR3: TGTGCCAGTAGTATAGGGATTCAGCCCCAGCATTTT. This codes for CASSIGIQPQHF. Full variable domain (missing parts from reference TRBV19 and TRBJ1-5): DGGITQSPKYLFRKEGQNVTLSCEQNLNHDAMYWYRQDPGQGLRLIYYSQIVNDFQKGDIAEGYSVSREKKESFPLTVTSAQKNPTAFYLCASSIGIQPQHFGDGTRLSIL.

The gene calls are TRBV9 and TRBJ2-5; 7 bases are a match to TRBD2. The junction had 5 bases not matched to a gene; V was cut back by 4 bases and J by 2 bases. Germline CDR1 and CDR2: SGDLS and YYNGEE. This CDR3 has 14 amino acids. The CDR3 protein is CASSIRAGQETQYF. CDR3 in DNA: TGTGCCAGCAGCATCAGAGCGGGACAAGAGACCCAGTACTTC.

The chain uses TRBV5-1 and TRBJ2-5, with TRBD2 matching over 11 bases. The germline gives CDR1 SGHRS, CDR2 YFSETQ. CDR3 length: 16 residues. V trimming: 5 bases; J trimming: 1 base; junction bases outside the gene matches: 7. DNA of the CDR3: TGCGCCAGCAGTTACCGACTAGCGGGGTCCCAAGAGACCCAGTACTTC. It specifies CASSYRLAGSQETQYF.

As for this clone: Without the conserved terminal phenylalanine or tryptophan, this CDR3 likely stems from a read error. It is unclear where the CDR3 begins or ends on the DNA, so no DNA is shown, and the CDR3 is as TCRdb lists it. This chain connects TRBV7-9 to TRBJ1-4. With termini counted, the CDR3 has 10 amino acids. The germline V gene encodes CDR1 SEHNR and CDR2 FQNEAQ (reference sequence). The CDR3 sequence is CAPRGFEGNL.

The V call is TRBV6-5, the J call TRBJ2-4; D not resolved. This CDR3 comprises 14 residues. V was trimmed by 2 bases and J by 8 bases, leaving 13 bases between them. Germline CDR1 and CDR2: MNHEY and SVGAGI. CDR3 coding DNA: TGTGCCAGCAGTTACGGCGGCTCCGGGTACATTCAGTACTTC. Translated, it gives CASSYGGSGYIQYF.

In DNA, the CDR3 is TGTGCCAGCAGAAAGAGCGGGGGGGGGATCGTTACGCAGTATTTT. Encoded protein: CASRKSGGGIVTQYF. This chain joins TRBV6-5 and TRBJ2-3, with 10 bases lining up with TRBD2. This CDR3 region has 15 residues. The germline CDR1 and CDR2 sequences are MNHEY and SVGAGI. V was clipped by 6 bases and J by 8 bases; unmatched bases: 11.

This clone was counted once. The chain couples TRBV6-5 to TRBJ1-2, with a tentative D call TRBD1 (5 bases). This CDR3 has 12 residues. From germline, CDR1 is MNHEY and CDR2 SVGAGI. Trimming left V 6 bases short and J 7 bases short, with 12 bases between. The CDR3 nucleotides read TGTGCCAGCAGCCAGGGTGAAAGTGGCTACACCTTC. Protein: CASSQGESGYTF.

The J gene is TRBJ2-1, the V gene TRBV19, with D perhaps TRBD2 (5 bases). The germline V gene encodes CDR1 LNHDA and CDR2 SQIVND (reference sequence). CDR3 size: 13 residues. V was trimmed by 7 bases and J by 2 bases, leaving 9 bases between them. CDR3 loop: CASKTGTYNEQFF. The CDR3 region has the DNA TGTGCCAGTAAAACCGGGACCTACAATGAGCAGTTCTTC.

CDR3 DNA: TGTGCCAGCCGTGCGGCTGCAGGGGAAGTCTACGAGCAGTACTTC. Residues: CASRAAAGEVYEQYF. V is TRBV19 and J is TRBJ2-7; perhaps TRBD1 as D (6 bases). Trimming removed 9 bases at V and 3 bases at J, with 21 bases between. This CDR3 has 15 amino acids. Germline V gene lookup returns CDR1 LNHDA and CDR2 SQIVND (reference sequence).

The CDR3 loop is CASSPGTATDTQYF. Here the CDR3 DNA reads TGTGCCAGCTCACCCGGGACAGCCACAGATACGCAGTATTTT. The chain uses TRBV18 and TRBJ2-3; 7 positions match TRBD1. The ends lost 3 bases at V and 2 bases at J; junction bases unmatched: 2. Germline values: CDR1 KGHSH, CDR2 LQKENI. This CDR3 comprises 14 residues.

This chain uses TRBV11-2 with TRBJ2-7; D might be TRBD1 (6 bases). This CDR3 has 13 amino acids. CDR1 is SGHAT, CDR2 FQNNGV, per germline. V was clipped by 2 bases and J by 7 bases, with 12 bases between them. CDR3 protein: CASSLNRVGEQYF. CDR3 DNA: TGTGCCAGCAGCTTAAACAGGGTAGGGGAGCAGTACTTC.

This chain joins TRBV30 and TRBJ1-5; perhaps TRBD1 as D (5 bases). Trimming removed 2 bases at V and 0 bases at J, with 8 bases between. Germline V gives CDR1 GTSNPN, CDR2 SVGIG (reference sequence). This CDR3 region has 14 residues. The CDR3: CAWSWGTSNQPQHF. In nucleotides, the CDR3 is TGTGCCTGGAGTTGGGGGACTAGCAATCAGCCCCAGCATTTT. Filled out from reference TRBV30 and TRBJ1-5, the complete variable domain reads SQTIHQWPATLVQPVGSPLSLECTVEGTSNPNLYWYRQAAGRGLQLLFYSVGIGQISSEVPQNLSASRPQDRQFILSSKKLLLSDSGFYLCAWSWGTSNQPQHFGDGTRLSIL.

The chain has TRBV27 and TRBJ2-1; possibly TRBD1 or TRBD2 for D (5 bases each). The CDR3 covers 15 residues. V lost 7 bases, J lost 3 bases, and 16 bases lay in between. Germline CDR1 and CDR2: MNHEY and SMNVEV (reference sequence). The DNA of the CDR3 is TGTGCCAGCACCGCCCGGGACCGTTACTACAATGAGCAGTTCTTC. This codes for CASTARDRYYNEQFF.

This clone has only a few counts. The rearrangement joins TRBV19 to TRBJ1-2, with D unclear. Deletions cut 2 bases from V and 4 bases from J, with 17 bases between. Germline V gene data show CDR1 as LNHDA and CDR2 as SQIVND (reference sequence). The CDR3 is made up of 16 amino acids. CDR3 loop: CASSINANRKTYGYTF. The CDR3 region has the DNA TGTGCCAGTAGTATAAACGCAAATCGAAAGACCTATGGCTACACCTTC.

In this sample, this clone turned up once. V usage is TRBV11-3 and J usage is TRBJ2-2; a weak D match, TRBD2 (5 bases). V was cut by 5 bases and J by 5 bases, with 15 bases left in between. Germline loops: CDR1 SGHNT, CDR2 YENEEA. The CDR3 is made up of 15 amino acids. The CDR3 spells CASSVPGSGTGELFF. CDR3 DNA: TGTGCCAGCAGCGTCCCGGGATCCGGGACCGGGGAGCTGTTTTTT.

The CDR3 nucleotides read TGTGCCTGGAGTGTACAAGGGAGCTATGGCTACACCTTC. It yields the protein CAWSVQGSYGYTF. The chain uses TRBV30 and TRBJ1-2, with unresolved D. Trimming pared 0 bases from V and 4 bases from J, leaving 9 bases between. This CDR3 is 13 amino acids long. CDR1 is GTSNPN, CDR2 SVGIG, per germline (reference sequence).

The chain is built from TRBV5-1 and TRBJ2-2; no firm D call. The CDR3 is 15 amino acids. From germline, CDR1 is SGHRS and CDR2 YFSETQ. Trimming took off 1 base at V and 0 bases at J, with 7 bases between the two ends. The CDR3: CASSLPVANTGELFF. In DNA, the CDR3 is TGCGCCAGCAGCTTGCCTGTTGCGAACACCGGGGAGCTGTTTTTT.

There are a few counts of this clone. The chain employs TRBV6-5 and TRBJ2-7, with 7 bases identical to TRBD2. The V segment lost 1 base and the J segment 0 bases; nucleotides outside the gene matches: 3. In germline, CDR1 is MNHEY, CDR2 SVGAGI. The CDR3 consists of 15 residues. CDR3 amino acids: CASSYFGGGSYEQYF. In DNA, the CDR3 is TGTGCCAGCAGTTACTTCGGCGGGGGCTCCTACGAGCAGTACTTC.

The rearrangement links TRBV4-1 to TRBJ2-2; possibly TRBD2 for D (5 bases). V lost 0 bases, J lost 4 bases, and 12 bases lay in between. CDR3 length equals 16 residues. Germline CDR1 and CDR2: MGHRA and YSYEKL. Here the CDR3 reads CASSQDPEGGTGELFF. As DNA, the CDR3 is TGCGCCAGCAGCCAAGATCCCGAGGGTGGCACCGGGGAGCTGTTTTTT.

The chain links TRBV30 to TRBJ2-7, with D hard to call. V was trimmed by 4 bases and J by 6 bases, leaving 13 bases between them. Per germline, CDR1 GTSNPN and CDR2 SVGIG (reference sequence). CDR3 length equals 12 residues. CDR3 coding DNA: TGTGCCTGGATAGGAGAAAAGGGCGAGCAGTACTTC. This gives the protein CAWIGEKGEQYF. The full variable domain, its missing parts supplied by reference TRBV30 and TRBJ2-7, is SQTIHQWPATLVQPVGSPLSLECTVEGTSNPNLYWYRQAAGRGLQLLFYSVGIGQISSEVPQNLSASRPQDRQFILSSKKLLLSDSGFYLCAWIGEKGEQYFGPGTRLTVT.

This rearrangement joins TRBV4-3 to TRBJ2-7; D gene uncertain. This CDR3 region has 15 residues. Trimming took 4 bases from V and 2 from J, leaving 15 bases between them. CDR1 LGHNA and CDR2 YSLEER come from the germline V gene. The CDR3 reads CASSPTVLHTYEQYF. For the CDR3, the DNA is TGCGCCAGCAGCCCTACAGTTCTCCATACCTACGAGCAGTACTTC.

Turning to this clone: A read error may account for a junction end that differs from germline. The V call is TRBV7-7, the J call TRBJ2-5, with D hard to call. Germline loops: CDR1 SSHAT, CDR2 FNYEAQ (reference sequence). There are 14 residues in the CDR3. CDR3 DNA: TGTGCTAGCAGCTTAAATCATCGCCAAGAGACCCAGTACTTC. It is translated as CASSLNHRQETQYF.

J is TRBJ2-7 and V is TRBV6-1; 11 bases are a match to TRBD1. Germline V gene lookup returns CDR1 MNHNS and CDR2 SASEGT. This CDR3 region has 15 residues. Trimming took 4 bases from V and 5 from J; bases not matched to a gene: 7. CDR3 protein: CASSVQVGQGDEQYV. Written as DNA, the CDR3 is TGTGCCAGCAGTGTCCAGGTGGGACAGGGGGACGAGCAGTACGTC.

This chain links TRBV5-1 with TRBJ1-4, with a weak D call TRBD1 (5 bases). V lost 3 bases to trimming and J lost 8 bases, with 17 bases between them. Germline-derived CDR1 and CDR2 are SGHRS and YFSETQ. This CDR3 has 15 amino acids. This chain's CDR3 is CASSSEDTLGEKLFF. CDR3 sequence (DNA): TGCGCCAGCAGCTCGGAGGACACCCTCGGGGAAAAACTGTTTTTT.